The clone carrying this T cell receptor beta chain was picked up a small number of times. The CDR3 spans 14 residues. Germline V gene lookup returns CDR1 MNHEY and CDR2 SVGAGI. With V trimmed by 6 bases and J by 7 bases, 10 bases remained unmatched. The sample belongs to a study of blood T cell repertoires in COVID-19. Study details: COVID-19 samples collected from the United States, Italy and Spain covered acute and convalescent phases.

Profiling relied on immunoSEQ multiplex PCR, and the TCRdb table lists in-frame clones only, not all of them. The data contain 120,000 or so clones, approximately 71% of them singletons. Sequences were obtained from peripheral blood. The J gene is TRBJ2-7, the V gene TRBV6-5, with 9 bases aligning to TRBD1. This clonotype was sampled from a human donor in a cohort sampled during active COVID-19. CDR3 in DNA: TGTGCCAGCAGCCCCGGGACAGGGACTCGGGAGCAGTACTTC. This codes for CASSPGTGTREQYF.